The clone carrying this T cell receptor beta chain was detected ten times or more. The antigen remains unidentified. Template switching added a universal primer site; cDNA carried unique molecular identifiers. Each CDR3 protein gets one entry after TCRdb re-called the 5' RACE reads with MiXCR. The sample shows about 240,000 distinct CDR3 sequences, about 10% of them seen only once. The data derive from a study of identical twins. Study-wide results and caveats: There was an excess of low generation probability in the out-of-frame alpha sequences that twins shared. Zero-insertion findings could be partly confounded by invariant cells (MAIT and iNKT cells). Insertions were fewer in abundant cord blood beta clonotypes, whereas memory repertoires showed none of this pattern.

Germline lookup yields CDR1 MNHEY and CDR2 SVGEGT. With 7 bases clipped from V and 3 bases from J, the junction kept 8 bases outside the gene matches. CDR3 length: 14 residues. The chain employs TRBV6-2 or TRBV6-3 and TRBJ2-7, with TRBD1 identical over 8 bases. Input material: memory T cells sorted from blood. This receptor was identified in a middle-aged man in good health. Here the CDR3 DNA reads TGTGCCAGCACCAGGGGACAGGTGAACTACGAGCAGTACTTC. Translating it yields CASTRGQVNYEQYF.